The 18 T cell receptor beta chains below were found in one sample sequenced in a study of preoperative IRX-2 immunotherapy in early breast cancer. Sequencing used immunoSEQ multiplex PCR; TCRdb keeps in-frame clones, though not all of them. This table holds some 25,000 clones, roughly nine tenths found once. Sample treatment: preoperative locoregional IRX-2 cytokine immunotherapy. The input for sequencing was tumor tissue, taken after IRX-2 immunotherapy. Every receptor here comes from a human donor with breast cancer.

This sequence joins TRBV7-2 and TRBJ1-4, with 7 bases that match TRBD1. Trimming at V came to 4 bases and at J to 2 bases, leaving 7 bases not matched to a gene. This CDR3 has 16 residues. Germline CDR1 SGHTA, CDR2 FQGNSA. The CDR3 DNA reads TGTGCCAGCAGCTCGGGACAGCGGGGCACTAATGAAAAACTGTTTTTT. Its translation is CASSSGQRGTNEKLFF. The whole variable domain, filled in from reference TRBV7-2 and TRBJ1-4, reads GAGVSQSPSNKVTEKGKDVELRCDPISGHTALYWYRQSLGQGLEFLIYFQGNSAPDKSGLPSDRFSAERTGGSVSTLTIQRTQQEDSAVYLCASSSGQRGTNEKLFFGSGTQLSVL.

The rearrangement uses TRBV11-2 and TRBJ2-7; D possibly corresponds to TRBD1 (6 bases). The germline V and J ends were trimmed by 4 bases and 5 bases, with 15 bases remaining between them. The CDR3 spans 14 residues. The germline V gene has CDR1 SGHAT and CDR2 FQNNGV. The DNA for the CDR3 is TGTGCCAGCAGCTCCGAAACAGGGTCCCACGAGCAGTACTTC. Residues: CASSSETGSHEQYF.

The V gene is TRBV10-3, the J gene TRBJ2-5, with D hard to call. The CDR3 is 13 residues long. Trimming removed 5 bases from V and 5 bases from J, with 12 bases in between. The V gene's germline CDR1 is ENHRY and CDR2 SYGVKD. The DNA for the CDR3 is TGTGCCATCAGTATCAGTGTGTTGGAGACCCAGTACTTC. Translation: CAISISVLETQYF.

This chain uses TRBV29-1 with TRBJ2-2, with 9 positions matching TRBD1. The germline CDR1 and CDR2 sequences are SQVTM and ANQGSEA. CDR3 length: 16 amino acids. The J segment lost 6 bases and the V segment lost 6 bases, leaving 14 bases of the junction unmatched. CDR3 protein: CSVRGGGQGTSGELFF. In DNA, the CDR3 is TGCAGCGTGCGCGGCGGAGGACAGGGGACCTCCGGGGAGCTGTTTTTT.

V usage is TRBV10-1 and J usage is TRBJ2-3; 7 nucleotides agree with TRBD2. In germline, CDR1 is WNHNN, CDR2 SYGVQD (reference sequence). V lost 8 bases to trimming and J lost 14 bases; unmatched junction nucleotides: 19. This CDR3 has 14 amino acids. The CDR3: CASRFRGGRVCWYF. The DNA of the CDR3 is TGCGCCAGCCGATTTCGCGGGGGAAGGGTTTGTTGGTATTTT.

This clone has just a few counts. One end of the junction is discordant with germline, which a read error may explain. This chain joins TRBV10-1 and TRBJ1-2; D gene ambiguous. The germline gives CDR1 WNHNN, CDR2 SYGVQD (reference sequence). The CDR3 extends over 12 amino acids. CDR3 amino acids: CASRDIDDGYTF. As DNA, the CDR3 is TGCGCCAGCCGTGACATTGATGATGGCTACACCTTC.

This chain uses TRBV27 with TRBJ2-7, with a weak D call TRBD2 (6 bases). The germline CDR1 and CDR2 sequences are MNHEY and SMNVEV (reference sequence). The CDR3 is made up of 14 amino acids. V was cut by 4 bases and J by 1 base, with 11 bases left in between. The CDR3: CASSSDGSSYEQYF. The CDR3 DNA is TGTGCCAGCAGTTCGGACGGGAGTTCCTACGAGCAGTACTTC.

The chain recombines TRBV19 with TRBJ1-6; possibly TRBD1 for D (6 bases). The CDR3 totals 16 residues. Looked up from germline, CDR1 is LNHDA and CDR2 is SQIVND (reference sequence). V was clipped by 3 bases and J by 7 bases, with 16 bases between them. Here the CDR3 DNA reads TGTGCCAGTAGTATTCATGCAGGGGCAGGAAATTCACCCCTCCACTTT. This codes for CASSIHAGAGNSPLHF.

V usage is TRBV7-2 and J usage is TRBJ1-5; D ambiguous. The ends were cut back, 4 bases at V and 0 bases at J, with 4 bases in the middle. The CDR3 totals 13 residues. Germline CDR1 reads SGHTA; CDR2 reads FQGNSA. CDR3 coding DNA: TGTGCCAGCAGCTCATATAGCAATCAGCCCCAGCATTTT. Amino acids: CASSSYSNQPQHF.

The rearrangement joins TRBV4-3 to TRBJ1-2; 9 bases are shared with TRBD1. Germline V gene data show CDR1 as LGHNA and CDR2 as YSLEER. The junction had 5 bases not matched to a gene; V was cut back by 1 base and J by 5 bases. This CDR3 comprises 15 residues. The DNA for the CDR3 is TGCGCCAGCAGCCAAGCCTCCGGGACAGGGTATGGCTACACCTTC. The encoded protein is CASSQASGTGYGYTF.

The chain combines TRBV7-6 with TRBJ2-1; D is possibly TRBD1 (8 bases). The V end was cut by 0 bases, the J end by 9 bases, with 18 bases between. The CDR3 loop spans 16 amino acids. Germline CDR1 and CDR2: SGHVS and FNYEAQ. CDR3: CASSLAPTGGRVEQFF. DNA of the CDR3: TGTGCCAGCAGCTTAGCCCCAACAGGGGGGAGGGTTGAGCAGTTCTTC. Complete variable domain (other parts from reference TRBV7-6 and TRBJ2-1): GAGVSQSPRYKVTKRGQDVALRCDPISGHVSLYWYRQALGQGPEFLTYFNYEAQQDKSGLPNDRFSAERPEGSISTLTIQRTEQRDSAMYRCASSLAPTGGRVEQFFGPGTRLTVL.

J is TRBJ2-5 and V is TRBV6-1, with a weak D call TRBD1 (5 bases). TRBJ2-7 matches the DNA end more closely, so the J call is doubtful. CDR3 length equals 11 residues. Germline V lookup: CDR1 MNHNS, CDR2 SASEGT. Here the CDR3 reads CASSGQTEQYF. The CDR3 DNA reads TGTGCCAGCAGTGGACAGACCGAGCAGTACTTC.

J is TRBJ2-7 and V is TRBV30; tentative D call: TRBD1 (6 bases). The V and J ends lost 2 bases and 3 bases respectively, with 8 bases between them. CDR3 size: 12 residues. Looked up from germline, CDR1 is GTSNPN and CDR2 is SVGIG (reference sequence). As DNA, the CDR3 is TGTGCCTGGAGTAGGGGGATCTACGAGCAGTACTTC. This translates into CAWSRGIYEQYF.

The V call is TRBV6-5, the J call TRBJ2-1; 12 nucleotides match TRBD2. The germline V gene has CDR1 MNHEY and CDR2 SVGAGI. J was trimmed by 7 bases and V by 5 bases; bases with no gene match: 6. The CDR3 sequence is 15 residues long. This CDR3 reads CASSPRTSGNNEQFF. The CDR3 DNA sequence: TGTGCCAGCAGTCCAAGGACTAGCGGGAATAATGAGCAGTTCTTC.

The chain is built from TRBV5-8 and TRBJ1-6, with no clear D. The V end lost 0 bases, the J end lost 8 bases, and 6 bases lay between the germline ends. Per the germline V gene, CDR1 is SGHTS and CDR2 is YDEGEE. This CDR3 is built from 13 residues. DNA of the CDR3: TGTGCCAGCAGCTTGGTGTGGGATTCACCCCTCCACTTT. Residues: CASSLVWDSPLHF.

V and J are TRBV2 and TRBJ1-1; D not resolved. The CDR3 spans 12 residues. V dropped 6 bases and J dropped 5 bases, with 10 bases sitting between them. CDR1 SNHLY and CDR2 FYNNEI come from the germline V gene. The CDR3 region has the DNA TGTGCCAGCAGCTTACAGTGGACTGAAGCTTTCTTT. It is translated as CASSLQWTEAFF.

In this sample, this clone turned up a few times. V and J are TRBV5-1 and TRBJ2-7, with D possibly being TRBD1 (6 bases). V was pared by 4 bases and J by 5 bases, with 19 bases between. The germline CDR1 and CDR2 sequences are SGHRS and YFSETQ. The CDR3 runs 15 residues. The CDR3 loop reads CASSIMWGLSHEQYF. For the CDR3, the DNA is TGCGCCAGCAGCATCATGTGGGGGCTTTCCCACGAGCAGTACTTC.

The chain is built from TRBV7-9 and TRBJ2-7, with a possible D match to TRBD2 (5 bases). Between the trimmed V and J ends, which lost 7 bases and 3 bases, there was a span of 13 bases. The CDR3 length is 13 residues. Germline CDR1 is SEHNR and CDR2 is FQNEAQ (reference sequence). The CDR3 DNA follows: TGTGCCAGCATCCGAACGGGGATCTACGAGCAGTACTTC. It is translated as CASIRTGIYEQYF.